A single sample gave rise to the 23 T cell receptor beta chains below, sequenced in a study of shared clonotypes between healthy human individuals. Assay: immunoSEQ multiplex PCR; the TCRdb copy retains only in-frame clones and omits some. Found here are about 2.5 million clones, 80% to 95% of them singletons; the top ten hold 0.37%. Material: naive CD4+ T cells from PBMCs. Noted subset: CD45RA+ positively selected. The source of these receptors is a young man in good health. Some clones in this sample may be carry-over from other donors' samples.

The CDR3 here is CASSPEAGGLETQYF. DNA for the CDR3: TGCGCCAGCAGCCCGGAGGCGGGAGGGCTGGAGACCCAGTACTTC. This chain links TRBV5-1 with TRBJ2-5; 9 nucleotides agree with TRBD2. Germline V gene lookup returns CDR1 SGHRS and CDR2 YFSETQ. The V gene end was trimmed by 4 bases and the J gene end by 5 bases; junction bases not matched to a gene: 9. This CDR3 has 15 amino acids.

This sequence joins TRBV28 and TRBJ2-3; D is ambiguous. Germline assignment: CDR1 MDHEN and CDR2 SYDVKM. CDR3 size: 12 residues. V lost 5 bases to trimming and J lost 10 bases, with 13 bases between them. The CDR3 protein is CASSPLKSAQYF. CDR3 DNA: TGTGCCAGCAGTCCACTGAAGTCGGCGCAGTATTTT.

The genes are TRBV5-4 and TRBJ2-7, with D maybe TRBD1 (5 bases). The germline V and J ends were trimmed by 0 bases and 5 bases, with 9 bases remaining between them. The CDR3 is 13 residues long. Germline V lookup: CDR1 SGHNT, CDR2 YYREEE (reference sequence). CDR3 residues: CASSLGQSHEQYF. The CDR3 bases are TGTGCCAGCAGCTTGGGACAGTCCCACGAGCAGTACTTC.

The genes are TRBV7-7 and TRBJ2-7, with D perhaps matching TRBD1 (6 bases). CDR1 and CDR2 (germline): SSHAT, FNYEAQ (reference sequence). The CDR3 is made up of 15 amino acids. Trimming pared 5 bases from V and 0 bases from J, leaving 14 bases between. Here the CDR3 DNA reads TGTGCCAGCAGCCCGGGCAGGGGCCTCTCCTACGAGCAGTACTTC. It is translated as CASSPGRGLSYEQYF.

This sequence joins TRBV29-1 and TRBJ2-5, with D maybe TRBD1 (6 bases). TRBJ2-7 explains the end of the DNA better; the J call may be wrong. Germline CDR1 and CDR2: SQVTM and ANQGSEA. This CDR3 contains 14 residues. The DNA of the CDR3 is TGCAGCGTTCGGTGGGGGCTACTAAACTACGAGCAGTACTTC. Amino acid sequence: CSVRWGLLNYEQYF.

The V gene is TRBV11-3, the J gene TRBJ1-1; unclear D gene. The CDR3 spans 15 residues. V was shortened by 5 bases and J by 3 bases, with 16 bases between the two germline ends. The germline CDR1 and CDR2 sequences are SGHNT and YENEEA. In DNA, the CDR3 is TGTGCCAGCAGCCTTGGACGGCTCCCCGACACTGAAGCTTTCTTT. Protein sequence: CASSLGRLPDTEAFF.

The chain uses TRBV6-6 and TRBJ1-1, with D perhaps TRBD1 (6 bases). The CDR3 covers 14 residues. V lost 5 bases and J 5 bases, leaving 15 bases between the germline ends. CDR1 and CDR2 (germline): MNHNY, SVGAGI (reference sequence). CDR3 amino acids: CASSQPGELTEAFF. The CDR3 DNA sequence: TGTGCCAGCAGTCAGCCAGGGGAGCTAACTGAAGCTTTCTTT.

This chain joins TRBV10-3 and TRBJ2-5, with 8 positions matching TRBD2. From germline, CDR1 is ENHRY and CDR2 SYGVKD. This CDR3 has 14 residues. With 6 bases clipped from V and 2 bases from J, the junction kept 5 bases outside the gene matches. CDR3 loop: CAIRQTSAQETQYF. Here the CDR3 DNA reads TGTGCCATCAGGCAGACTAGCGCTCAAGAGACCCAGTACTTC.

This chain links TRBV2 with TRBJ1-3, with 7 bases identical to TRBD1. Germline V gives CDR1 SNHLY, CDR2 FYNNEI. The V and J ends lost 8 bases and 0 bases, in that order; junction bases with no gene match: 4. The CDR3 sequence is 14 residues long. The CDR3 region is CASCDRASGNTIYF. The CDR3 coding sequence is TGTGCCAGCTGCGACAGGGCCTCTGGAAACACCATATATTTT.

The chain carries TRBV6-1 and TRBJ1-4, with D perhaps TRBD1 (5 bases). CDR3 length equals 14 residues. CDR1 and CDR2 from the germline V gene are MNHNS and SASEGT. The V end was cut by 8 bases, the J end by 0 bases, with 10 bases between. The CDR3 coding sequence is TGTGCCAGCCGTATAGGGGCAACTAATGAAAAACTGTTTTTT. This translates into CASRIGATNEKLFF.

V usage is TRBV7-2 and J usage is TRBJ1-2; 8 bases match TRBD1. Germline loops: CDR1 SGHTA, CDR2 FQGNSA. This CDR3 has 14 amino acids. Trimming took 7 bases from V and 8 from J; bases not matched to a gene: 12. The CDR3 loop is CASTPPGTGGGYTF. The CDR3 DNA reads TGTGCCAGCACCCCCCCCGGGACAGGAGGCGGCTACACCTTC.

J is TRBJ2-3 and V is TRBV7-3; TRBD2 matches at 8 bases. Trimming at V came to 0 bases and at J to 2 bases, leaving 7 bases not matched to a gene. The CDR3 contains 17 residues. Germline V gene sequence: CDR1 SGHTA, CDR2 FQGTGA. The CDR3 reads CASSLTSRAGATDTQYF. The CDR3 DNA is TGTGCCAGCAGCTTAACCTCTAGAGCGGGAGCCACAGATACGCAGTATTTT.

Details on this clone: Other DNA sequences in the same sample also yield this CDR3. J is TRBJ1-5 and V is TRBV7-6; D unresolved. V lost 1 base, J lost 2 bases, and 3 bases lay in between. CDR3 size: 13 residues. Germline CDR1 is SGHVS and CDR2 is FNYEAQ. In DNA, the CDR3 is TGTGCCAGCAGCTTAGATCGCAATCAGCCCCAGCATTTT. Amino acid sequence: CASSLDRNQPQHF.

J is TRBJ2-3 and V is TRBV9; possibly TRBD2 for D (5 bases). The CDR3 extends over 13 amino acids. V was trimmed by 0 bases and J by 4 bases, leaving 6 bases between them. CDR1 and CDR2 from the germline V gene are SGDLS and YYNGEE. CDR3: CASSVAGSDTQYF. Written as DNA, the CDR3 is TGTGCCAGCAGCGTAGCGGGGTCAGATACGCAGTATTTT.

V and J are TRBV28 and TRBJ1-5; no clear D. The germline V and J ends were trimmed by 5 bases and 9 bases, with 17 bases remaining between them. The CDR3 is 14 residues long. In germline, CDR1 is MDHEN, CDR2 SYDVKM. The CDR3 sequence is CASSGRRPPRPQHF. The DNA of the CDR3 is TGTGCCAGCAGTGGACGGCGGCCTCCCAGGCCCCAGCATTTT.

This chain joins TRBV6-6 and TRBJ2-7, with 8 nucleotides matching TRBD1. After removal of 6 bases from V and 1 base from J, the junction contained 8 bases not matched to a gene. CDR3 length: 15 residues. Germline CDR1 is MNHNY and CDR2 is SVGAGI (reference sequence). DNA of the CDR3: TGTGCCAGCAGAGACGACAGGGGCTTATCCTACGAGCAGTACTTC. This sequence encodes CASRDDRGLSYEQYF.

The CDR3 DNA sequence: TGCGCCAGCAGCCTAAGAGACGGCAGGGCAGAGACCCAGTACTTC. This sequence encodes CASSLRDGRAETQYF. The rearrangement joins TRBV4-1 to TRBJ2-5; possibly TRBD1 for D (5 bases). The CDR3 spans 15 residues. Germline-derived CDR1 and CDR2 are MGHRA and YSYEKL. V was cut by 4 bases and J by 4 bases, with 16 bases left in between.

The chain joins TRBV28 to TRBJ1-5; tentatively, D is TRBD1 (5 bases). Germline V gene sequence: CDR1 MDHEN, CDR2 SYDVKM. This CDR3 region has 13 residues. V gave up 8 bases and J gave up 5 bases, with 13 bases separating them. The CDR3 protein is CASRRGDYQPQHF. In DNA, the CDR3 is TGTGCCAGCCGGCGAGGGGATTATCAGCCCCAGCATTTT.

CDR3 sequence (DNA): TGTGCCAGCAGTGGACTAGCGGGAGTGGAGACCCAGTACTTC. Residues: CASSGLAGVETQYF. The chain couples TRBV2 to TRBJ2-5, with TRBD2 identical over 12 bases. Looked up from germline, CDR1 is SNHLY and CDR2 is FYNNEI. The junction had 2 bases not matched to a gene; V was cut back by 4 bases and J by 5 bases. The CDR3 is 14 residues long.

The V call is TRBV7-9, the J call TRBJ2-5; a possible D gene is TRBD2 (5 bases). The CDR3 spans 19 residues. Trimming removed 2 bases at V and 4 bases at J, with 26 bases between. CDR1 is SEHNR, CDR2 FQNEAQ, per germline (reference sequence). CDR3 amino acids: CASSLSFLAVDAFLETQYF. In DNA form, the CDR3 reads TGTGCCAGCAGCTTAAGTTTTCTAGCCGTAGATGCATTCTTAGAGACCCAGTACTTC.

On this clone: Other DNA variants within this sample encode the same CDR3. The chain links TRBV7-9 to TRBJ1-1; possibly TRBD1 for D (5 bases). Germline lookup yields CDR1 SEHNR and CDR2 FQNEAQ (reference sequence). V was trimmed by 5 bases and J by 1 base, leaving 11 bases between them. This CDR3 has 14 amino acids. The CDR3 spells CASSLDGGNTEAFF. CDR3 in DNA: TGTGCCAGCAGCCTCGACGGGGGGAACACTGAAGCTTTCTTT.

This chain uses TRBV28 with TRBJ1-5, with a weak D call TRBD1 (6 bases). This CDR3 has 15 amino acids. Trimming pared 8 bases from V and 7 bases from J, leaving 21 bases between. From germline, CDR1 is MDHEN and CDR2 SYDVKM. The CDR3 region has the DNA TGTGCCAGCGGGCCCGGGGGGGGCGGGGCGCAGCCCCAGCATTTT. Its translation: CASGPGGGGAQPQHF.

V is TRBV5-4 and J is TRBJ2-5; 12 bases map to TRBD1. Germline V CDR1 and CDR2: SGHNT, YYREEE (reference sequence). The V segment lost 6 bases and the J segment 5 bases; nucleotides outside the gene matches: 11. The CDR3 covers 16 residues. The CDR3 here is CASIDRDRGRRETQYF. The CDR3 DNA follows: TGTGCCAGCATCGACCGGGACAGGGGGCGCCGGGAGACCCAGTACTTC.